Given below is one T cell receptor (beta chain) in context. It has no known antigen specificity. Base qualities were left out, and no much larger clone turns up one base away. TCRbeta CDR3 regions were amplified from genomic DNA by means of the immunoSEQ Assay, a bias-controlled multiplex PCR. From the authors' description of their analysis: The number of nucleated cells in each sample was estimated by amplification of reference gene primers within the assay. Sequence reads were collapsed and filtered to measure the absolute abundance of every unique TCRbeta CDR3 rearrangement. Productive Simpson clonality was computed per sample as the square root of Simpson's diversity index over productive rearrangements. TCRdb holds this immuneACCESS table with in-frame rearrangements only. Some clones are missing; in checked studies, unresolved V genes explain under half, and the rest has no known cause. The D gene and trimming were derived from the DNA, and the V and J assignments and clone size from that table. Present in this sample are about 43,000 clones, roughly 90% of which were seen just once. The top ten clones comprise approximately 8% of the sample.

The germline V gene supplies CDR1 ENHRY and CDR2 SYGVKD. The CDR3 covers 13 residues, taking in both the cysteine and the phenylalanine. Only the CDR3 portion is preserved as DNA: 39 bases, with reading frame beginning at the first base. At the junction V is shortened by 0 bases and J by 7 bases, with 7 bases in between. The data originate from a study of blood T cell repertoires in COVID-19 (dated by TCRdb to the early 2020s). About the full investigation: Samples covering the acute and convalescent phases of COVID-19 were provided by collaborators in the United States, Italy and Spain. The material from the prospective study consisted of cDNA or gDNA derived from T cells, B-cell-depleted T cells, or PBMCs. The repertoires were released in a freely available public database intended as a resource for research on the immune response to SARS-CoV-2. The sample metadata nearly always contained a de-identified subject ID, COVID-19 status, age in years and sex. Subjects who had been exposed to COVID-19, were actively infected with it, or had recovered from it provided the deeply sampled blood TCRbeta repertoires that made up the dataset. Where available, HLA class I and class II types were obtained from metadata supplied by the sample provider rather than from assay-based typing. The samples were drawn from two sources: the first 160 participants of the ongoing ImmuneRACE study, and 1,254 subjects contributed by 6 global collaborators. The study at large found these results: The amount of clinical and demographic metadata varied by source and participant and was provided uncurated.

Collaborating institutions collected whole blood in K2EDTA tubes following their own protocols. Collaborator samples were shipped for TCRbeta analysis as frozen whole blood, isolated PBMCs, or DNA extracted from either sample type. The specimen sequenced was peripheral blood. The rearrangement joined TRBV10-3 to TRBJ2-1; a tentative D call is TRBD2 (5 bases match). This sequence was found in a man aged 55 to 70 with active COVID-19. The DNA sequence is TGTGCCATCAGTGAGTCGACGGGGAATGAGCAGTTCTTC. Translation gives CAISESTGNEQFF.